These 3 T cell receptor beta chains originate from one sample sequenced in a study of cytomegalovirus exposure and HLA in healthy donors. Produced via immunoSEQ multiplex PCR; TCRdb's table is partial and in-frame only. The data show some 120,000 clones, around 92% seen once. Material for sequencing was PBMCs. The receptors were sampled from a man aged 25-45 years in good health and CMV-seronegative.

As concerns this clone: Other DNA sequences in this specimen translate into the identical CDR3. The chain recombines TRBV5-6 with TRBJ2-5, with 8 bases lining up with TRBD1. The CDR3 totals 14 residues. Trimming removed 4 bases from V and 3 bases from J; junction bases left unmatched: 5. The germline gives CDR1 SGHDT, CDR2 YYEEEE. DNA of the CDR3: TGTGCCAGCAGCCGAGGGACAGGAGAAGAGACCCAGTACTTC. This translates into CASSRGTGEETQYF. The full variable domain, its missing parts supplied by reference TRBV5-6 and TRBJ2-5, is DAGVTQSPTHLIKTRGQQVTLRCSPKSGHDTVSWYQQALGQGPQFIFQYYEEEERQRGNFPDRFSGHQFPNYSSELNVNALLLGDSALYLCASSRGTGEETQYFGPGTRLLVL.

This chain links TRBV14 with TRBJ1-1, with D maybe TRBD1 (6 bases). Trimming shortened V by 7 bases and J by 1 base, and 10 bases separated the two germline ends. The CDR3 covers 13 residues. CDR1 is SGHDN, CDR2 FVKESK, per germline. The CDR3 DNA reads as TGTGCCAGCACTTGGGGGCAGAACACTGAAGCTTTCTTT. The encoded protein is CASTWGQNTEAFF.

The rearrangement links TRBV7-2 to TRBJ1-5; possibly TRBD1 for D (5 bases). In germline, CDR1 is SGHTA, CDR2 FQGNSA. This CDR3 region has 15 residues. Trimming shortened V by 6 bases and J by 3 bases, and 15 bases separated the two germline ends. CDR3 amino acids: CASSQMTAINQPQHF. In nucleotides, the CDR3 is TGTGCCAGCAGTCAGATGACAGCGATCAATCAGCCCCAGCATTTT.